Listed below are T cell receptor beta chains from one sample, sequenced in a study of blood T cell repertoires in COVID-19. TCRdb's table, derived via immunoSEQ multiplex PCR, lists solely in-frame clones and lacks some. This table has fewer than 200,000 clones, 81% appearing once. Sample: peripheral blood. The receptor source for this set is a woman older than 75 with COVID-19, enrolled during active disease. Each CDR3 is given with its conserved first and last residue. The D gene is left open where the match is weak. The listing skips clone size in some rows; elsewhere it reads once, few, many or a size class.

v_call,j_call,clone_size,cdr3_length,d_call,cdr3_aa,cdr3_nt
TRBV6-2/TRBV6-3,TRBJ2-2,.,17,TRBD2,CASRPPSGDANTGELFF,TGTGCCAGCAGACCTCCTAGCGGGGACGCGAACACCGGGGAGCTGTTTTTT
TRBV5-1,TRBJ2-1,.,19,TRBD2,CASSLTAGTSGGRGNEQFF,TGCGCCAGCAGCTTGACCGCCGGGACTAGCGGGGGGCGGGGCAATGAGCAGTTCTTC
TRBV5-1,TRBJ2-2,.,15,TRBD2,CASSLGLAGTGELFF,TGCGCCAGCAGCTTGGGTCTAGCGGGAACCGGGGAGCTGTTTTTT
TRBV11-2,TRBJ2-1,.,10,.,CASSSNEQFF,TGTGCCAGCAGCTCTAATGAGCAGTTCTTC
TRBV7-9,TRBJ2-1,.,14,TRBD2,CASSFPGLDNEQFF,TGTGCCAGCAGCTTTCCGGGACTAGACAATGAGCAGTTCTTC
TRBV16,TRBJ2-1,once,17,TRBD2,CASSLGRGLAGVNEQFF,TGTGCCAGCAGCCTAGGCAGAGGACTAGCGGGAGTCAATGAGCAGTTCTTC
TRBV28,TRBJ2-7,few,12,.,CASSTGDYEQYF,TGTGCCAGCTCTACCGGGGATTACGAGCAGTACTTC
TRBV2,TRBJ1-2,.,13,.,CASSVGARYGYTF,TGTGCCAGCAGTGTGGGGGCGCGGTATGGCTACACCTTC
TRBV19,TRBJ2-5,.,13,.,CASSPSREETQYF,TGTGCCAGCTCTCCCAGCCGGGAGGAGACCCAGTACTTC
TRBV2,TRBJ2-5,.,13,TRBD1,CASTPDRGETQYF,TGTGCCAGCACACCCGACAGGGGTGAGACCCAGTACTTC
TRBV5-1,TRBJ2-7,.,13,TRBD2,CASSLTGGYEQYF,TGCGCCAGCAGCTTGACGGGAGGGTACGAGCAGTACTTC
TRBV19,TRBJ2-5,.,14,TRBD2,CASTSSSGTETQYF,TGTGCCAGTACCTCGTCTAGCGGGACAGAGACCCAGTACTTC
TRBV6-6,TRBJ1-2,.,14,.,CASRQGPQARGYTF,TGTGCCAGCAGACAGGGTCCCCAAGCGAGAGGCTACACCTTC
TRBV27,TRBJ1-1,few,14,.,CASSFLGGTPEAFF,TGTGCCAGCAGTTTCTTAGGAGGTACCCCCGAAGCTTTCTTT
TRBV11-3,TRBJ1-4,few,17,.,CASSLDREGGSNEKLFF,TGTGCCAGCAGCTTAGACAGGGAAGGCGGCAGCAATGAAAAACTGTTTTTT
TRBV7-9,TRBJ2-3,.,18,TRBD2,CASSFAAGGHFSTDTQYF,TGTGCCAGCAGCTTTGCAGCGGGAGGTCACTTTAGCACAGATACGCAGTATTTT
TRBV19,TRBJ1-3,.,21,.,CASSPRSGREGPSTSGNTIYF,TGTGCCAGTAGTCCCCGGAGTGGGAGGGAGGGTCCCTCGACCTCTGGAAACACCATATATTTT
TRBV5-6,TRBJ2-3,.,16,TRBD2,CASSLRLAGSTDTQYF,TGTGCCAGCAGCTTGAGGCTAGCGGGGTCCACAGATACGCAGTATTTT
TRBV28,TRBJ2-1,.,12,.,CASSLPSNEQFF,TGTGCCAGCAGTTTACCCTCGAATGAGCAGTTCTTC
TRBV30,TRBJ2-7,.,13,.,CAWGPGLSYEQYF,TGTGCCTGGGGTCCGGGACTTTCATACGAGCAGTACTTC
TRBV2,TRBJ2-7,few,13,TRBD2,CASMPSGSYEQYF,TGTGCCAGCATGCCTAGCGGGTCCTACGAGCAGTACTTC
TRBV2,TRBJ1-1,.,15,.,CASSVNAGENTEAFF,TGTGCCAGCAGTGTAAATGCGGGAGAGAACACTGAAGCTTTCTTT
TRBV5-1,TRBJ1-1,.,15,TRBD1,CASSEWDRGDTEAFF,TGCGCCAGCAGCGAATGGGACAGGGGGGACACTGAAGCTTTCTTT
TRBV5-6,TRBJ2-7,.,16,TRBD2,CASSWVLAGVQSEQYF,TGTGCCAGCAGCTGGGTGTTAGCGGGAGTCCAATCCGAGCAGTACTTC
TRBV9,TRBJ2-1,.,17,TRBD2,CASSSFFTSGSLNEQFF,TGTGCCAGCAGCTCCTTCTTTACTAGCGGGAGCTTGAATGAGCAGTTCTTC
TRBV25-1,TRBJ2-5,few,15,TRBD1,CASSELGAGGETQYF,TGTGCCAGCAGTGAATTAGGAGCAGGGGGAGAGACCCAGTACTTC
TRBV28,TRBJ1-1,.,13,.,CASSLGRNTEAFF,TGTGCCAGCAGTTTAGGTAGGAACACTGAAGCTTTCTTT
TRBV29-1,TRBJ1-1,.,14,.,CSVDRSGVGGAAFF,TGCAGCGTTGATAGGTCTGGGGTCGGGGGTGCAGCTTTCTTT
TRBV28,TRBJ2-7,.,15,.,CASSSGHLIPYEQYF,TGTGCCAGCAGTTCGGGACACCTCATCCCCTACGAGCAGTACTTC
TRBV6-5,TRBJ1-2,.,15,.,CASSLSGYGYYGYTF,TGTGCCAGCAGTTTGTCAGGGTACGGCTACTATGGCTACACCTTC